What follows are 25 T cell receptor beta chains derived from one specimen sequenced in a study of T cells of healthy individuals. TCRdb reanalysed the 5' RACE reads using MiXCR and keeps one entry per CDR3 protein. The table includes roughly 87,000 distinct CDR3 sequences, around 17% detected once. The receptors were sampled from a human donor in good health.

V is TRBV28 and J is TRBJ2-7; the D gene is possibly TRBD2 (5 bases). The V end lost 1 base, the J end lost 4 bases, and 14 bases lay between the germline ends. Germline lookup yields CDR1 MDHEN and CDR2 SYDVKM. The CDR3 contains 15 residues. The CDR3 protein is CASSLSGLEVYEQYF. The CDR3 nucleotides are TGTGCCAGCAGTTTATCCGGCCTGGAGGTATACGAGCAGTACTTC. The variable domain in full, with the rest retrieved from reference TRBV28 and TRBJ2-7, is DVKVTQSSRYLVKRTGEKVFLECVQDMDHENMFWYRQDPGLGLRLIYFSYDVKMKEKGDIPEGYSVSREKKERFSLILESASTNQTSMYLCASSLSGLEVYEQYFGPGTRLTVT.

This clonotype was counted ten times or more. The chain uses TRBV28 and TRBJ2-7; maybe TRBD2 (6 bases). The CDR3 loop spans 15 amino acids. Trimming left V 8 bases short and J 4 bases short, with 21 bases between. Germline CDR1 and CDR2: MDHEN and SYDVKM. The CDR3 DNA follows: TGTGCCAGCTGTGAGGTACTCGGGAGTTTTTACGAGCAGTACTTC. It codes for CASCEVLGSFYEQYF.

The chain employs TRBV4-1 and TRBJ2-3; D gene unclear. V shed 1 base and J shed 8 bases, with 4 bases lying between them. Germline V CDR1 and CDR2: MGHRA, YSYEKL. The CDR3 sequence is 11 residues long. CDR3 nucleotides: TGCGCCAGCAGCCAAGCCAGTACGCAGTATTTT. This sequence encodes CASSQASTQYF.

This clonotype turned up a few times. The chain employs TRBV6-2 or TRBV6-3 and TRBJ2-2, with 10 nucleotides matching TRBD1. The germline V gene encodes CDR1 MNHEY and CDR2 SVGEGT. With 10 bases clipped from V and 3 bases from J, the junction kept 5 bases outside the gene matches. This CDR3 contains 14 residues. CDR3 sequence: CATRDRGDTGELFF. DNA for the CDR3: TGTGCCACCCGGGACAGGGGAGACACCGGGGAGCTGTTTTTT.

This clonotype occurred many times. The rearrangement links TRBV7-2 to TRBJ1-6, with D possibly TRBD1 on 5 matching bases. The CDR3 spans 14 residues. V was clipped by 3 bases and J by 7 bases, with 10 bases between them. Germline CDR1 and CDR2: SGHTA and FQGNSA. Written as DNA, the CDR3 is TGTGCCAGCAGCTTTGGACGGGGCAATTCACCCCTCCACTTT. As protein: CASSFGRGNSPLHF.

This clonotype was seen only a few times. The CDR3 DNA reads as TGTGCCAGCAGCTTAGCAGGGGGTTATCAGCCCCAGCATTTT. Translating gives CASSLAGGYQPQHF. The J gene is TRBJ1-5, the V gene TRBV7-2; perhaps TRBD1 as D (6 bases). The germline CDR1 and CDR2 sequences are SGHTA and FQGNSA. This CDR3 is built from 14 residues. Trimming cost V 0 bases and J 5 bases, with 8 bases left between them.

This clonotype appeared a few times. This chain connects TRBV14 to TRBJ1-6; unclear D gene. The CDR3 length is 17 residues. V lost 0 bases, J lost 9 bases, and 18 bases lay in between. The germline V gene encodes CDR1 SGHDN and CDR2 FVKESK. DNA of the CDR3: TGTGCCAGCAGCCAAGAGTACGGGCGGGGAATGGTTTCACCCCTCCACTTT. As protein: CASSQEYGRGMVSPLHF.

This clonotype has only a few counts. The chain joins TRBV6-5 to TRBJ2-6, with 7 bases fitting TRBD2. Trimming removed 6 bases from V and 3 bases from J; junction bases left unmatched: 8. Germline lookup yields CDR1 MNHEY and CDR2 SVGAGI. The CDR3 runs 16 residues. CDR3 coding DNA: TGTGCCAGCAGCTCGGGGAGCGGGGATGGGGCCAACGTCCTGACTTTC. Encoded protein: CASSSGSGDGANVLTF.

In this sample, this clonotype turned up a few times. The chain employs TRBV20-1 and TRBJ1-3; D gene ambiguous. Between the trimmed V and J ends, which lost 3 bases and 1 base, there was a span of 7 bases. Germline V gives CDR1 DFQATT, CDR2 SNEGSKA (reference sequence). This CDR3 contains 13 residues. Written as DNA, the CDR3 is TGCAGTGCTAGCTCTGGGTCTGGAAACACCATATATTTT. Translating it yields CSASSGSGNTIYF.

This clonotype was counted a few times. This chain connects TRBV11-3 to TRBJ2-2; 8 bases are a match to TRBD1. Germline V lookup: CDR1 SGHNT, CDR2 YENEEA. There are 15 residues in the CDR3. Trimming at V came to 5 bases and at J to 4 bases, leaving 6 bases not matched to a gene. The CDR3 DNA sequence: TGTGCCAGCAGCCCTTACAGGGGGGCCACCGGGGAGCTGTTTTTT. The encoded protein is CASSPYRGATGELFF.

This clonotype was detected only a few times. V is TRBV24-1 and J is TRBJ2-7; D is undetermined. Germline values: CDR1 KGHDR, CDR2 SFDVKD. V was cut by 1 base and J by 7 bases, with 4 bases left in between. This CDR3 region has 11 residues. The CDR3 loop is CATSDFEEQYF. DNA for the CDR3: TGTGCCACCAGTGATTTTGAAGAGCAGTACTTC.

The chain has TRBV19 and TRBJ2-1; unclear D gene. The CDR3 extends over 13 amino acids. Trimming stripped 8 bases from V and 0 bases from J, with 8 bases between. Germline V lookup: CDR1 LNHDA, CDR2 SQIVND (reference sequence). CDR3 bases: TGTGCCAGTTTCGACCGCTCCTACAATGAGCAGTTCTTC. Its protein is CASFDRSYNEQFF.

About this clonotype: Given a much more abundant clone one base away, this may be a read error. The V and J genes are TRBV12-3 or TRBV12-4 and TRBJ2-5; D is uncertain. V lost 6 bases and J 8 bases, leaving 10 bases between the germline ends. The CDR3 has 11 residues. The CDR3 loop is CASRKMDTQYF. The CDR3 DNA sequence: TGTGCCAGCAGGAAAATGGATACCCAGTACTTC.

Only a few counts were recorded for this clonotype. In nucleotides, the CDR3 is TGTGCCAGCGGCGGACAGGGCGTTAGCTATGGCTACACCTTC. It encodes CASGGQGVSYGYTF. This rearrangement joins TRBV6-2 or TRBV6-3 to TRBJ1-2; 8 bases map to TRBD1. Per germline, CDR1 MNHEY and CDR2 SVGEGT. The CDR3 is 14 amino acids. V dropped 8 bases and J dropped 4; count of bases not matched to a gene: 9.

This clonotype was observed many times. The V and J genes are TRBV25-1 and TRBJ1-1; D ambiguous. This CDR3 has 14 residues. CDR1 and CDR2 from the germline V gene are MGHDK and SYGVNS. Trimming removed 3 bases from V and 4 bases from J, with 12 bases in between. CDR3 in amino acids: CASSELNEFTEAFF. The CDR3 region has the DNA TGTGCCAGCAGTGAGTTGAACGAATTCACTGAAGCTTTCTTT.

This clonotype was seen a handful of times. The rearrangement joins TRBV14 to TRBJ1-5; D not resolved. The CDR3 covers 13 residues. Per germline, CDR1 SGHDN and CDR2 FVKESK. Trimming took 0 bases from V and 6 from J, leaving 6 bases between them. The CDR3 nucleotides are TGTGCCAGCAGCCAAGAATCGAGTCAGCCCCAGCATTTT. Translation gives CASSQESSQPQHF.

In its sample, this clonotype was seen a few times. The CDR3 coding sequence is TGTGCCAGCAGCCCGATAGGGGGCTTTATAAACATTCAGTACTTC. This codes for CASSPIGGFINIQYF. The chain couples TRBV7-6 to TRBJ2-4; 7 bases align to TRBD1. The CDR3 spans 15 residues. Germline trimming cut 5 bases from V and 6 bases from J; bases unmatched to any gene: 10. Germline CDR1 is SGHVS and CDR2 is FNYEAQ. Full variable domain (remainder filled in from reference TRBV7-6 and TRBJ2-4): GAGVSQSPRYKVTKRGQDVALRCDPISGHVSLYWYRQALGQGPEFLTYFNYEAQQDKSGLPNDRFSAERPEGSISTLTIQRTEQRDSAMYRCASSPIGGFINIQYFGAGTRLSVL.

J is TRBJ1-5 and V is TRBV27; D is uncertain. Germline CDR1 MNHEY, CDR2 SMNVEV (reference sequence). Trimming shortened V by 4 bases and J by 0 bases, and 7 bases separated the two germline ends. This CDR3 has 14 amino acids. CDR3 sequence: CASSYRYSNQPQHF. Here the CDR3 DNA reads TGTGCCAGCAGTTATCGATATAGCAATCAGCCCCAGCATTTT.

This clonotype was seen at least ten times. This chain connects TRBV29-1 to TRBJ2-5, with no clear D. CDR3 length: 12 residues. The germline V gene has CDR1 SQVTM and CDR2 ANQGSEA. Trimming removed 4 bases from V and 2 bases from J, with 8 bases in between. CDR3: CSVAAAQETQYF. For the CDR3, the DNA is TGCAGCGTTGCGGCAGCTCAAGAGACCCAGTACTTC.

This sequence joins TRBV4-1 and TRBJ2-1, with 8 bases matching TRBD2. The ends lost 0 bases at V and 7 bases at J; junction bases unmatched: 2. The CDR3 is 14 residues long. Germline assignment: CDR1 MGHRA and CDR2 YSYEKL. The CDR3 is CASSQEPGGNEQFF. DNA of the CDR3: TGCGCCAGCAGCCAAGAACCGGGAGGGAATGAGCAGTTCTTC.

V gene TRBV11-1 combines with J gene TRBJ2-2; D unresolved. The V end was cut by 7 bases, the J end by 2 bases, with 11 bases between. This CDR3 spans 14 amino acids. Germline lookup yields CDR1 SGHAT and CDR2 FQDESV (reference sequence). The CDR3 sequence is CASNLGTNTGELFF. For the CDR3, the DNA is TGTGCCAGCAATTTGGGTACTAACACCGGGGAGCTGTTTTTT. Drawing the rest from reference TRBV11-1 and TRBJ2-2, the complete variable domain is EAEVAQSPRYKITEKSQAVAFWCDPISGHATLYWYRQILGQGPELLVQFQDESVVDDSQLPKDRFSAERLKGVDSTLKIQPAELGDSAMYLCASNLGTNTGELFFGEGSRLTVL.

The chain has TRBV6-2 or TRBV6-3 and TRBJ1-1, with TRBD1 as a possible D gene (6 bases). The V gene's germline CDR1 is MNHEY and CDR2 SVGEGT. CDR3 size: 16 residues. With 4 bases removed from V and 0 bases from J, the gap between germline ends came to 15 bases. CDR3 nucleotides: TGTGCCAGCAGTTCTTCAGGCAGGGGTATGAACACTGAAGCTTTCTTT. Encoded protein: CASSSSGRGMNTEAFF.

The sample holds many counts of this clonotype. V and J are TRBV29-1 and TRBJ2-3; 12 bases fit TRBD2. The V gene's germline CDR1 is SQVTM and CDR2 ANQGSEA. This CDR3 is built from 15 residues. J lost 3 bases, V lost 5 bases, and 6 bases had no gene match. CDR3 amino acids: CSVPTTSGRTDTQYF. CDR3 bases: TGCAGCGTTCCGACGACTAGCGGGAGAACAGATACGCAGTATTTT.

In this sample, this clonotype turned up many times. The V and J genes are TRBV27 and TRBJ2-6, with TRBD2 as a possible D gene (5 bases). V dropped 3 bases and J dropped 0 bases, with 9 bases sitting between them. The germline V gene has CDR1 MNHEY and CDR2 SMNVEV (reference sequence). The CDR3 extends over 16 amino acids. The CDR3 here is CASSFDGLSGANVLTF. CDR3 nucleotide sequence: TGTGCCAGCAGTTTTGACGGACTCTCTGGGGCCAACGTCCTGACTTTC.

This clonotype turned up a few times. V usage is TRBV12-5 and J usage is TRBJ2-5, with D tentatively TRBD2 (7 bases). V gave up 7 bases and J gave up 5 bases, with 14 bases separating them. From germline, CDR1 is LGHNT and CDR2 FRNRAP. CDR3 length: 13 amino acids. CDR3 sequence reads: CASAGGPGETQYF. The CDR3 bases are TGTGCTAGTGCCGGGGGGCCGGGGGAGACCCAGTACTTC.